What follows are 26 T cell receptor beta chains derived from one specimen sequenced in a study of vaccination effects on CD4 cells after COVID-19. Subsequent to a culture period of 10 days, CD4+ T cells were isolated. Subjects were given two BNT162b2 or mRNA-1273 vaccine doses. Antigen specificity for these receptors is unknown. Sequencing used immunoSEQ multiplex PCR; TCRdb keeps in-frame clones, though not all of them. Of about 73,000 clones in the sample, around 67% were seen once. This specimen was CD4+ T cells from PBMCs cultured without peptide, taken after COVID-19 vaccination. These receptors all stem from a human donor who received a COVID-19 vaccine.

This clone was observed a handful of times. CDR3 bases: TGTGCCAGCAGCTTCCAGGGAAATCAGCCCCAGCATTTT. Encoded protein: CASSFQGNQPQHF. V gene TRBV7-2 combines with J gene TRBJ1-5; TRBD1 might be the D (5 bases). V dropped 3 bases and J dropped 4 bases, with 7 bases sitting between them. The CDR3 spans 13 residues. The germline CDR1 and CDR2 sequences are SGHTA and FQGNSA.

The CDR3 DNA is TGCAGCGTTGGGGACAGTCCCACAGATACGCAGTATTTT. This gives the protein CSVGDSPTDTQYF. The V call is TRBV29-1, the J call TRBJ2-3; TRBD1 agrees at 7 bases. The germline V gene has CDR1 SQVTM and CDR2 ANQGSEA. The length of the CDR3 is 13 residues. V shed 4 bases and J 2 bases; nucleotides not matched to a gene: 3.

The chain uses TRBV27 and TRBJ1-4; D is perhaps TRBD1 (5 bases). Germline CDR1 reads MNHEY; CDR2 reads SMNVEV (reference sequence). Trimming pared 7 bases from V and 2 bases from J, leaving 26 bases between. The CDR3 length is 19 residues. The chain's CDR3 is CASILRTLPTLPTNEKLFF. The CDR3 region has the DNA TGTGCCAGCATCCTTCGGACATTACCAACCTTGCCGACTAATGAAAAACTGTTTTTT.

The chain joins TRBV7-9 to TRBJ1-2, with a tentative D call TRBD1 (6 bases). CDR3 length: 14 residues. Germline V gives CDR1 SEHNR, CDR2 FQNEAQ (reference sequence). V gave up 1 base and J gave up 8 bases, with 14 bases separating them. The chain's CDR3 is CASSLGWGLYGYTF. The CDR3 nucleotides read TGTGCCAGCAGCTTAGGATGGGGGCTCTACGGCTACACCTTC. Full variable domain (outside the CDR3, taken from reference TRBV7-9 and TRBJ1-2): DTGVSQNPRHKITKRGQNVTFRCDPISEHNRLYWYRQTLGQGPEFLTYFQNEAQLEKSRLLSDRFSAERPKGSFSTLEIQRTEQGDSAMYLCASSLGWGLYGYTFGSGTRLTVV.

The chain links TRBV11-2 to TRBJ1-3; D remains unclear. CDR1 and CDR2 (germline): SGHAT, FQNNGV. The CDR3 spans 13 residues. V was pared by 1 base and J by 4 bases, with 5 bases between. CDR3 loop: CASSLAEGNTIYF. CDR3 sequence (DNA): TGTGCCAGCAGCTTAGCCGAGGGAAACACCATATATTTT.

This clone was recorded only once. The chain has TRBV5-1 and TRBJ1-5; D ambiguous. The germline V gene has CDR1 SGHRS and CDR2 YFSETQ. Trimming took 0 bases from V and 6 from J, leaving 10 bases between them. The CDR3 has 14 residues. The CDR3 region is CASSLGGSGQPQHF. The CDR3 coding sequence is TGCGCCAGCAGCTTGGGGGGTTCGGGTCAGCCCCAGCATTTT.

The J gene is TRBJ2-5, the V gene TRBV10-1; D possibly corresponds to TRBD1 (6 bases). Germline V lookup: CDR1 WNHNN, CDR2 SYGVQD (reference sequence). CDR3 length: 13 amino acids. The V and J ends lost 6 bases and 2 bases respectively, with 10 bases between them. CDR3 in amino acids: CASRTQGQETQYF. The CDR3, as DNA: TGCGCCAGCAGAACACAGGGACAAGAGACCCAGTACTTC.

The rearrangement links TRBV12-3 or TRBV12-4 to TRBJ2-3, with D possibly TRBD2 on 6 matching bases. CDR3 length: 12 residues. The V end was cut by 8 bases, the J end by 11 bases, with 17 bases between. The CDR3 sequence: CASAGTPGWQYF. CDR3 DNA sequence: TGTGCCAGCGCCGGGACTCCGGGTTGGCAGTATTTT.

The rearrangement uses TRBV7-2 and TRBJ2-3; D perhaps matches TRBD2 (6 bases). Germline lookup yields CDR1 SGHTA and CDR2 FQGNSA. This CDR3 contains 16 residues. Trimming left V 1 base short and J 5 bases short, with 16 bases between. CDR3: CASSLGGGASQDTQYF. The CDR3, as DNA: TGTGCCAGCAGCTTAGGTGGCGGGGCGAGTCAAGATACGCAGTATTTT.

This clone has a single count. The rearrangement links TRBV2 to TRBJ2-3; D tentatively reads TRBD1 or TRBD2 (7 bases each). The V end lost 5 bases, the J end lost 6 bases, and 21 bases lay between the germline ends. This CDR3 spans 16 amino acids. CDR1 SNHLY and CDR2 FYNNEI come from the germline V gene. The CDR3 bases are TGTGCCAGCAGTTCAGGGGGGGGACTATACGGGGATACGCAGTATTTT. Protein sequence: CASSSGGGLYGDTQYF. The full variable domain, rest sourced from reference TRBV2 and TRBJ2-3, is EPEVTQTPSHQVTQMGQEVILRCVPISNHLYFYWYRQILGQKVEFLVSFYNNEISEKSEIFDDQFSVERPDGSNFTLKIRSTKLEDSAMYFCASSSGGGLYGDTQYFGPGTRLTVL.

The V and J genes are TRBV2 and TRBJ2-3; D might be TRBD1 (6 bases). Trimming left V 5 bases short and J 1 base short, with 28 bases between. The CDR3 contains 20 residues. The germline gives CDR1 SNHLY, CDR2 FYNNEI. The CDR3 sequence is CASSPLLDSVLTGGTDTQYF. The CDR3 region has the DNA TGTGCCAGCAGTCCCCTACTGGACAGCGTACTTACAGGAGGCACAGATACGCAGTATTTT.

This clone showed up just a few times. This sample also contains other DNA sequences that code for the same CDR3. The gene calls are TRBV3-1 (or the pseudogene TRBV3-2) and TRBJ1-2, with D unclear. Germline V lookup: CDR1 LGHDT, CDR2 YNNKEL (reference sequence). The ends were cut back, 1 base at V and 6 bases at J, with 9 bases in the middle. This CDR3 has 13 amino acids. CDR3 DNA: TGTGCCAGCAGCCAAGTTGTTGGAGATGGCTACACCTTC. Protein: CASSQVVGDGYTF.

This chain links TRBV6-5 with TRBJ1-1, with D hard to call. This CDR3 region has 15 residues. Germline V gene lookup returns CDR1 MNHEY and CDR2 SVGAGI. Trimming pared 4 bases from V and 5 bases from J, leaving 17 bases between. The CDR3 is CASSLQPPPGTEAFF. DNA for the CDR3: TGTGCCAGCAGTTTACAGCCCCCCCCCGGAACTGAAGCTTTCTTT.

The chain is built from TRBV18 and TRBJ1-3; D not certain. CDR1 KGHSH and CDR2 LQKENI come from the germline V gene. This CDR3 is built from 14 residues. V was clipped by 1 base and J by 4 bases, with 8 bases between them. CDR3 DNA sequence: TGTGCCAGCTCACCACGCCCCGGCGGAAACACCATATATTTT. Its translation: CASSPRPGGNTIYF.

The genes are TRBV27 and TRBJ1-5; 8 bases line up with TRBD1. V lost 5 bases, J lost 4 bases, and 7 bases stayed unmatched. Germline V gives CDR1 MNHEY, CDR2 SMNVEV (reference sequence). CDR3 length equals 15 residues. CDR3 nucleotides: TGTGCCAGCAGTCCTTATGGACAGGGAAATCAGCCCCAGCATTTT. This sequence encodes CASSPYGQGNQPQHF.

The V and J genes are TRBV4-2 and TRBJ1-6; the D is unclear. Germline CDR1 LGHNA, CDR2 YNFKEQ. Trimming removed 4 bases at V and 2 bases at J, with 6 bases between. This CDR3 has 14 amino acids. The CDR3 region is CASSLQTYNSPLHF. For the CDR3, the DNA is TGTGCCAGCAGCCTACAGACCTATAATTCACCCCTCCACTTT.

The table lists this clone with a count of one. This rearrangement joins TRBV12-3 or TRBV12-4 to TRBJ1-2, with no clear D. The CDR3 consists of 11 residues. Trimming took off 5 bases at V and 1 base at J, with 2 bases between the two ends. In DNA form, the CDR3 reads TGTGCCAGCAGTGGTAACTATGGCTACACCTTC. Translated, it gives CASSGNYGYTF.

This clone was detected only a few times. The rearrangement uses TRBV28 and TRBJ2-7, with D possibly being TRBD2 (6 bases). Deletions cut 4 bases from V and 12 bases from J, with 13 bases between. Germline V lookup: CDR1 MDHEN, CDR2 SYDVKM. The CDR3 runs 11 residues. CDR3 region: CASSSRGSAYV. The DNA for the CDR3 is TGTGCCAGCAGTTCCCGGGGGAGTGCGTACGTC.

V and J are TRBV6-5 and TRBJ2-6; TRBD2 might be the D (6 bases). The germline V gene has CDR1 MNHEY and CDR2 SVGAGI. V lost 0 bases and J lost 4, with 10 bases in between. CDR3 length equals 16 residues. The CDR3 sequence: CASSYSGGAGANVLTF. The CDR3 bases are TGTGCCAGCAGTTACTCAGGCGGGGCCGGGGCCAACGTCCTGACTTTC.

This chain connects TRBV5-6 to TRBJ1-2; tentatively, D is TRBD1 (6 bases). This CDR3 is built from 15 residues. CDR1 and CDR2 (germline): SGHDT, YYEEEE. Trimming shortened V by 4 bases and J by 0 bases, and 13 bases separated the two germline ends. CDR3 sequence (DNA): TGTGCCAGCAGCACAAGCCGACAGGCTAACTATGGCTACACCTTC. Its translation is CASSTSRQANYGYTF.

The chain carries TRBV6-5 and TRBJ1-5; tentative D call: TRBD1 (5 bases). Germline assignment: CDR1 MNHEY and CDR2 SVGAGI. Trimming removed 8 bases from V and 1 base from J, with 6 bases in between. CDR3 length: 12 residues. This chain's CDR3 is CASRGSNQPQHF. The CDR3 DNA reads TGTGCCAGCCGGGGGAGCAATCAGCCCCAGCATTTT.

This clone was seen a few times. V gene TRBV9 combines with J gene TRBJ2-1; 8 bases line up with TRBD1. J gave up 1 base and V 4 bases, and 4 bases lay outside the gene matches. Germline CDR1 and CDR2: SGDLS and YYNGEE. This CDR3 has 15 residues. The CDR3 DNA reads TGTGCCAGCAGCCCCCGACAGGGGTCCTACAATGAGCAGTTCTTC. This codes for CASSPRQGSYNEQFF.

The chain combines TRBV24-1 with TRBJ2-5; D is possibly TRBD2 (5 bases). Germline V CDR1 and CDR2: KGHDR, SFDVKD. V was cut by 4 bases and J by 1 base, with 9 bases left in between. The CDR3 has 14 residues. CDR3 sequence reads: CATSDRGIQETQYF. The CDR3 nucleotides read TGTGCCACCAGTGACCGAGGGATCCAAGAGACCCAGTACTTC.

The V and J genes are TRBV5-8 and TRBJ1-1, with TRBD1 identical over 9 bases. Germline V CDR1 and CDR2: SGHTS, YDEGEE. After removal of 3 bases from V and 1 base from J, the junction contained 10 bases not matched to a gene. The CDR3 is 17 residues long. CDR3 sequence reads: CASSWGQGPKGNTEAFF. In nucleotides, the CDR3 is TGTGCCAGCAGCTGGGGACAGGGCCCAAAAGGGAACACTGAAGCTTTCTTT.

V is TRBV6-6 and J is TRBJ2-1; 13 nucleotides line up with TRBD2. V trimming: 6 bases; J trimming: 9 bases; junction bases outside the gene matches: 5. The CDR3 loop spans 14 amino acids. The germline V gene has CDR1 MNHNY and CDR2 SVGAGI (reference sequence). CDR3 nucleotide sequence: TGTGCCAGCAGCTGGACTAGCGGGGGAGGTGAGCAGTTCTTC. Translation gives CASSWTSGGGEQFF.

The chain links TRBV29-1 to TRBJ2-6; D remains ambiguous. Germline V gene sequence: CDR1 SQVTM, CDR2 ANQGSEA. V was trimmed by 2 bases and J by 1 base, leaving 9 bases between them. The CDR3 covers 15 residues. CDR3 DNA sequence: TGCAGCGTTGAAAGGTCCAGTTCTGGGGCCAACGTCCTGACTTTC. It is translated as CSVERSSSGANVLTF. The full variable domain, rest sourced from reference TRBV29-1 and TRBJ2-6, is SAVISQKPSRDICQRGTSLTIQCQVDSQVTMMFWYRQQPGQSLTLIATANQGSEATYESGFVIDKFPISRPNLTFSTLTVSNMSPEDSSIYLCSVERSSSGANVLTFGAGSRLTVL.